The next 11 T cell receptor beta chains were all read from a single sample in a study of shared clonotypes between healthy human individuals. Naive CD8 cells, CD45RO-negative and positively selected for CCR7, excluded terminally differentiated effector memory CD45RA+ cells. Profiling relied on immunoSEQ multiplex PCR, and the TCRdb table lists in-frame clones only, not all of them. The top ten clones hold about 0.11% of a sample with around 650,000 clones, 90% to 97% of them seen once. The sample consisted of naive CD8+ T cells sorted from blood. All receptors come from a woman younger than 45 in good health.

The rearrangement uses TRBV30 and TRBJ2-5; no clear D. The better agreement between TRBJ2-7 and the DNA end casts doubt on the J call. CDR1 and CDR2 (germline): GTSNPN, SVGIG (reference sequence). The CDR3 runs 15 residues. CDR3 DNA: TGTGCCTGGAATACTTATTCCTCATACTCCTACGAGCAGTACTTC. Protein product: CAWNTYSSYSYEQYF.

The chain uses TRBV27 and TRBJ2-1, with D unclear. The CDR3 has 13 residues. V lost 2 bases to trimming and J lost 4 bases, with 6 bases between them. Germline CDR1 is MNHEY and CDR2 is SMNVEV (reference sequence). CDR3 amino acids: CASSLMGYNEQFF. In DNA form, the CDR3 reads TGTGCCAGCAGTTTAATGGGGTACAATGAGCAGTTCTTC.

In the case of this clone: Within the sample, other DNA sequences also encode this same CDR3. The CDR3 DNA is TGTGCCAGCAGCCAGGGGACAGGGGGCAATCAGCCCCAGCATTTT. As protein: CASSQGTGGNQPQHF. The chain combines TRBV27 with TRBJ1-5, with 10 bases identical to TRBD1. The germline CDR1 and CDR2 sequences are MNHEY and SMNVEV (reference sequence). The junction had 4 bases not matched to a gene; V was cut back by 6 bases and J by 2 bases. The CDR3 is made up of 15 amino acids.

The J gene is TRBJ1-1, the V gene TRBV28; 8 nucleotides agree with TRBD1. V shed 6 bases and J 7 bases; nucleotides not matched to a gene: 13. The CDR3 contains 15 residues. The germline CDR1 and CDR2 sequences are MDHEN and SYDVKM. CDR3 nucleotide sequence: TGTGCCAGCAGATTAAAAACAGGGGGTACTAATGAAGCTTTCTTT. This gives the protein CASRLKTGGTNEAFF.

V is TRBV4-1 and J is TRBJ1-6, with 7 bases aligning to TRBD1. Trimming removed 4 bases from V and 6 bases from J; junction bases left unmatched: 12. The length of the CDR3 is 17 residues. Germline CDR1 reads MGHRA; CDR2 reads YSYEKL. CDR3 protein: CASSREIPGQINSPLHF. The CDR3 coding sequence is TGCGCCAGCAGCCGCGAAATCCCGGGACAGATTAATTCACCCCTCCACTTT.

The chain uses TRBV21-1 and TRBJ1-1; TRBD1, the table's D call, lacks a check against the DNA. TRBV21-1 represents a pseudogene. The CDR3 length is 14 residues. CDR3 amino acids: CASRKGQQNTEAFF. The CDR3 DNA follows: TGTGCCAGCAGAAAGGGGCAGCAGAACACTGAAGCTTTCTTT.

This clone has only a few counts. CDR3 protein: CASSYTRDNNEYGYTF. The CDR3 DNA sequence: TGTGCCAGCAGTTACACCCGGGACAACAACGAGTATGGCTACACCTTC. The chain employs TRBV6-6 and TRBJ1-2; TRBD1 might be the D (6 bases). CDR3 length: 16 amino acids. V was clipped by 2 bases and J by 5 bases, with 18 bases between them. Germline V gives CDR1 MNHNY, CDR2 SVGAGI (reference sequence).

The chain links TRBV27 to TRBJ2-7; D tentatively reads TRBD1 or TRBD2 (5 bases each). Per germline, CDR1 MNHEY and CDR2 SMNVEV (reference sequence). Between the trimmed V and J ends, which lost 4 bases and 6 bases, there was a span of 10 bases. CDR3 length: 12 amino acids. The CDR3 bases are TGTGCCAGCAGTTCATCAGGGACCGAGCAGTACTTC. This gives the protein CASSSSGTEQYF.

This chain joins TRBV7-9 and TRBJ2-5; 9 bases match TRBD2. After removal of 2 bases from V and 7 bases from J, the junction contained 8 bases not matched to a gene. In germline, CDR1 is SEHNR, CDR2 FQNEAQ (reference sequence). The CDR3 has 15 residues. DNA for the CDR3: TGTGCCAGCAGCTTAACGGCGGGAGGGCCTGTGACCCAGTACTTC. Translating it yields CASSLTAGGPVTQYF.

This sequence joins TRBV29-1 and TRBJ1-2; perhaps TRBD1 as D (5 bases). The length of the CDR3 is 14 residues. With 3 bases removed from V and 6 bases from J, the gap between germline ends came to 17 bases. Germline CDR1 SQVTM, CDR2 ANQGSEA. The CDR3 spells CSVEGEGKGHGYTF. The CDR3 nucleotides read TGCAGCGTTGAGGGTGAGGGTAAGGGACATGGCTACACCTTC.

This clone is a singleton in its sample. This chain connects TRBV6-5 to TRBJ2-6; D might be TRBD2 (6 bases). The CDR3 sequence is 12 residues long. The germline CDR1 and CDR2 sequences are MNHEY and SVGAGI. Trimming left V 4 bases short and J 11 bases short, with 9 bases between. In nucleotides, the CDR3 is TGTGCCAGCAGTTCGGAGGGTGACGTCCTGACTTTC. It encodes CASSSEGDVLTF.